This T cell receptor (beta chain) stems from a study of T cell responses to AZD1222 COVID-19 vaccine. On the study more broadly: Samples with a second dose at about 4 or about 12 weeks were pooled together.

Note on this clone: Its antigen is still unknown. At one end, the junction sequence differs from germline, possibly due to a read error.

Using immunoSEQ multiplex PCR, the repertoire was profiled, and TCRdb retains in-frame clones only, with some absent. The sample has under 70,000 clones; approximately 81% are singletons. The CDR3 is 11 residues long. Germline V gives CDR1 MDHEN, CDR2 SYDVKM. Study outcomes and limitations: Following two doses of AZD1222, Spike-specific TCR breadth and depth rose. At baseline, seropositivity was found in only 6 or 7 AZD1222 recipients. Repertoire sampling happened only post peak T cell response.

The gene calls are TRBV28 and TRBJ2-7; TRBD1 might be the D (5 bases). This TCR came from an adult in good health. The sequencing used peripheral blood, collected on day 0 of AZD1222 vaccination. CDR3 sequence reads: CASQGPYEQCF. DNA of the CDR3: TGTGCCAGTCAGGGCCCTTACGAGCAGTGCTTC.